This T cell receptor (beta chain) was obtained from a study of blood T cell repertoires in COVID-19. Study details: From the United States, Italy and Spain came samples of acute and convalescent COVID-19. The cDNA or gDNA used as material had been derived from T cells, B-cell-depleted T cells, or PBMCs.

Membership in each cohort depended on participant-reported clinical history. The CDR3 contains 15 residues. The germline gives CDR1 SGHDT, CDR2 YYEEEE. The J segment lost 5 bases and the V segment lost 5 bases, leaving 8 bases of the junction unmatched. The repertoire was sequenced with immunoSEQ multiplex PCR; TCRdb's copy has only in-frame clones and lacks some. The data show just over 300,000 clones, with roughly 88% seen just once and less than 2.5% held by the top ten. The chain recombines TRBV5-6 with TRBJ2-5, with 11 bases matching TRBD2. Sequencing was done on a sample of PBMCs or T cells enriched from blood (not recorded which). This receptor was taken from a man under 40 who had recovered from COVID-19. As DNA, the CDR3 is TGTGCCAGCAGTTACCGGGCTAGCGGGGGGGAGACCCAGTACTTC. Encoded protein: CASSYRASGGETQYF.